This T cell receptor beta chain was recorded in a study of cytomegalovirus exposure and HLA in healthy donors. Study results and caveats: CMV antigen specificity was confirmed in vitro for three CMV-associated chains. Later analysis identified a missense DCLRE1C variant that was linked to TCR beta V- and J-gene trimming. TCR beta chains associated with HLA were, in a later analysis, more clonally expanded than equally common others.

Nominally healthy donors were sampled, though unrecorded immune exposures were likely. Notes on this clone: Its antigen is unidentified. At one end, the junction sequence differs from germline, possibly due to a read error.

PCR used 60 Vbeta primers and 13 Jbeta primers. Assay: immunoSEQ multiplex PCR; the TCRdb copy retains only in-frame clones and omits some. The table has 150,000 to 200,000 clones, 80% to 85% seen once. The CDR3 contains 15 residues. The germline gives CDR1 LGHNA, CDR2 YNFKEQ. The receptor was isolated from a woman in her twenties or thirties in good health and CMV-seronegative. This chain joins TRBV4-2 and TRBJ2-4; 8 bases map to TRBD1. Material: PBMCs. The CDR3 protein is CASSQYQGASNSQYF. DNA for the CDR3: TGTGCCAGCAGCCAGTATCAGGGGGCTTCAAACAGTCAGTACTTC.